A single sample is the source of the 13 T cell receptor beta chains below, sequenced in a study of T cells after yellow fever vaccination (dated by TCRdb to between 2018 and 2020). The intended sense of this specimen's treatment or condition label: live attenuated yellow fever vaccine strain. Library preparation was by 5' RACE. For sequencing, an Illumina HiSeq 2500 was employed. TCRdb reran the public reads through fastp at Q25 and MiXCR, keeping productive beta chains. Rows with a matching CDR3 protein are joined into one entry that keeps the most common DNA and genes. This sample is represented by 75,000 to 100,000 distinct CDR3 sequences; roughly 10% of them were singletons. The ten largest clones take up around 17% of the sample. The sequencing used CD8+ T cells not binding an NS4B(214-222) dextramer, sorted from PBMCs, collected roughly 14 days after the first yellow fever vaccination. This specimen's cell subset or site label, per the study, means: NS4B epitope dextramer-negative CD8 T cells. These receptors all come from a man aged 18 to 29 who received the YFV17D yellow fever vaccine.

Ten or more counts support this clonotype. The chain has TRBV30 and TRBJ1-1, with unresolved D. The germline gives CDR1 GTSNPN, CDR2 SVGIG (reference sequence). The length of the CDR3 is 12 residues. V lost 7 bases, J lost 0 bases, and 9 bases lay in between. The CDR3 DNA reads TGTGCCTTAGAGGGAATGAACACTGAAGCTTTCTTT. It codes for CALEGMNTEAFF.

This clonotype has a handful of counts. J is TRBJ2-7 and V is TRBV6-2 or TRBV6-3; a weak D match, TRBD1 (6 bases). This CDR3 is 16 amino acids long. Germline CDR1 is MNHEY and CDR2 is SVGEGT. V lost 6 bases, J lost 2 bases, and 20 bases lay in between. CDR3 sequence: CASSWAQDRLTYEQYV. The CDR3 bases are TGTGCCAGCAGCTGGGCCCAGGACAGACTAACCTACGAGCAGTACGTC.

This clonotype was recorded many times. The chain combines TRBV5-5 with TRBJ1-1; unclear D gene. The V and J ends lost 4 bases and 4 bases respectively, with 14 bases between them. The CDR3 has 14 residues. Germline loops: CDR1 SGHKS, CDR2 YYEKEE (reference sequence). The chain's CDR3 is CASSRTVLGTEAFF. In DNA, the CDR3 is TGTGCCAGCAGCAGGACCGTATTGGGCACTGAAGCTTTCTTT.

This clonotype was seen many times. The chain employs TRBV5-6 and TRBJ2-1; D is perhaps TRBD1 or TRBD2 (5 bases each). This CDR3 is 17 amino acids long. Germline CDR1 reads SGHDT; CDR2 reads YYEEEE. V dropped 0 bases and J dropped 5 bases, with 18 bases sitting between them. The DNA for the CDR3 is TGTGCCAGCAGCTTGGCCCTTGTGGTGGGACGGGACAATGAGCAGTTCTTC. This sequence encodes CASSLALVVGRDNEQFF.

The genes are TRBV4-1 and TRBJ2-7, with D tentatively TRBD2 (5 bases). The CDR3 is 15 residues long. CDR1 is MGHRA and CDR2 is YSYEKL in the germline V gene. Trimming took off 0 bases at V and 7 bases at J, with 16 bases between the two ends. This chain's CDR3 is CASSQDLTIAREQYV. CDR3 bases: TGCGCCAGCAGCCAAGATCTCACCATAGCGCGGGAGCAGTACGTC.

The V gene is TRBV4-1, the J gene TRBJ1-2; D might be TRBD1 (6 bases). The CDR3 sequence is 16 residues long. Germline CDR1 is MGHRA and CDR2 is YSYEKL. V dropped 6 bases and J dropped 4 bases, with 21 bases sitting between them. The CDR3 region is CASSPPQGLRSYGYTF. The CDR3, as DNA: TGCGCCAGCAGTCCTCCACAGGGTTTGAGAAGCTATGGCTACACCTTC.

This clonotype was observed a few times. The chain uses TRBV6-2 or TRBV6-3 and TRBJ2-2; D is undetermined. CDR1 is MNHEY and CDR2 is SVGEGT in the germline V gene. The CDR3 is made up of 13 amino acids. The ends were cut back, 0 bases at V and 11 bases at J, with 10 bases in the middle. The CDR3 nucleotides are TGTGCCAGCAGTTACTCGATCTTCTTTGAGCTGTTTTTT. Protein: CASSYSIFFELFF.

J is TRBJ1-6 and V is TRBV15; maybe TRBD1 (5 bases). The CDR3 is 15 residues long. Per germline, CDR1 LNHNV and CDR2 YYDKDF (reference sequence). V shed 5 bases and J shed 8 bases, with 16 bases lying between them. The CDR3 DNA is TGTGCCACCAGCCCCGCGGGGCAGTGGGATTCACCCCTCCACTTT. Translated, it gives CATSPAGQWDSPLHF.

This clonotype was observed a handful of times. The chain uses TRBV5-5 and TRBJ1-2; D is unresolved. Trimming pared 0 bases from V and 5 bases from J, leaving 14 bases between. The CDR3 has 15 amino acids. Germline V gene data show CDR1 as SGHKS and CDR2 as YYEKEE (reference sequence). CDR3: CASSLGAYGLYGYTF. The CDR3 DNA reads TGTGCCAGCAGCTTGGGGGCTTATGGCCTGTATGGCTACACCTTC.

This clonotype was detected only a few times. DNA for the CDR3: TGTGCCAGCAGCACAGGGGGTGGGCTTAACACTGAAGCTTTCTTT. As protein: CASSTGGGLNTEAFF. J is TRBJ1-1 and V is TRBV7-9, with TRBD1 matching 8 bases. Germline V CDR1 and CDR2: SEHNR, FQNEAQ (reference sequence). V was pared by 5 bases and J by 2 bases, with 7 bases of the junction left unmatched. This CDR3 has 15 amino acids.

The chain links TRBV4-1 to TRBJ2-3, with D maybe TRBD1 (6 bases). V lost 1 base and J 3 bases, leaving 11 bases between the germline ends. Per germline, CDR1 MGHRA and CDR2 YSYEKL. This CDR3 spans 15 amino acids. The CDR3: CASSQVAGETDTQYF. The CDR3, as DNA: TGCGCCAGCAGCCAAGTTGCAGGGGAGACAGATACGCAGTATTTT.

A few counts support this clonotype. The chain has TRBV27 and TRBJ2-7, with TRBD2 as a possible D gene (5 bases). From germline, CDR1 is MNHEY and CDR2 SMNVEV (reference sequence). V lost 0 bases and J lost 6, with 9 bases in between. The CDR3 runs to 13 residues. The CDR3 DNA is TGTGCCAGCAGTTTATCTCCCGGGGTCGAGCAGTACTTC. Amino acids: CASSLSPGVEQYF.

This clonotype showed up just a few times. This chain links TRBV3-1 with TRBJ1-2; no definite D call. V was trimmed by 0 bases and J by 0 bases, leaving 20 bases between them. The germline V gene encodes CDR1 LGHDT and CDR2 YNNKEL (reference sequence). The CDR3 runs to 19 residues. CDR3 sequence reads: CASSQDHDPGPASNYGYTF. CDR3 nucleotide sequence: TGTGCCAGCAGCCAAGACCATGATCCCGGTCCGGCCTCTAACTATGGCTACACCTTC.